This TCR beta chain was found in a study of cytomegalovirus exposure and HLA in healthy donors. Study-wide findings and caveats: One later analysis reportedly identified an Asian-associated ancestry cluster that showed fewer N-insertions than the approximately 670-donor mean. The authors later found most CMV-associated TCR beta chains appeared HLA-restricted.

The PCR employed 60 Vbeta primers together with 13 Jbeta primers. Original analysis: Approximately 12 million of 65 million to 95 million unique TCR beta chains were shared, per a later count. Measured with immunoSEQ multiplex PCR; TCRdb has only the in-frame clones, and not every one. That table furnishes V, J and clone size, whereas the DNA furnished D and trimming. The sample holds 90,000 to 150,000 clones; around 75% are singletons and the top ten take less than 3%. This clone came up once. Its antigen is not known. The CDR3 extends over 15 amino acids. Per germline, CDR1 LNHNV and CDR2 YYDKDF (reference sequence). With V trimmed by 4 bases and J by 5 bases, 8 bases remained unmatched.

The sequenced sample was PBMCs. The origin of this receptor is a woman aged 35 to 49 in good health and CMV-seropositive. V gene TRBV15 combines with J gene TRBJ2-3; 8 bases line up with TRBD2. As DNA, the CDR3 is TGTGCCACCAGCAACCCAGCGGGGGAGATAGATACGCAGTATTTT. Amino acid sequence: CATSNPAGEIDTQYF.